A single sample gave rise to the 10 T cell receptor beta chains below, sequenced in a study of blood T cell repertoires in COVID-19. Sequencing used immunoSEQ multiplex PCR; TCRdb keeps in-frame clones, though not all of them. This table holds approximately 270,000 clones, about nine tenths found once. The material sequenced was peripheral blood. These receptors were obtained from a man between 40 and 49 years old with active or convalescent COVID-19.

The chain has TRBV5-6 and TRBJ2-1; 13 bases are shared with TRBD2. Germline CDR1 SGHDT, CDR2 YYEEEE. With V trimmed by 6 bases and J by 6 bases, 12 bases remained unmatched. There are 17 residues in the CDR3. Here the CDR3 reads CASTGTSGTRTPNEQFF. CDR3 nucleotides: TGTGCCAGCACCGGGACTAGCGGGACCCGAACCCCCAATGAGCAGTTCTTC.

The V gene is TRBV18, the J gene TRBJ1-1; TRBD1 matches 8 bases. This CDR3 is built from 12 residues. CDR1 and CDR2 (germline): KGHSH, LQKENI. J lost 8 bases, V lost 5 bases, and 4 bases had no gene match. The DNA for the CDR3 is TGTGCCAGCTCAGAGACAGGGGCCGAAGCTTTCTTT. This sequence encodes CASSETGAEAFF.

The chain carries TRBV20-1 and TRBJ1-1; D unclear. The CDR3 has 12 residues. V was trimmed by 3 bases and J by 7 bases, leaving 12 bases between them. CDR1 DFQATT and CDR2 SNEGSKA come from the germline V gene (reference sequence). The CDR3 DNA sequence: TGCAGTGCTAGTTCCGGTCCCATTGAAGCTTTCTTT. Its protein is CSASSGPIEAFF.

The V and J genes are TRBV4-2 and TRBJ2-5; the D gene is possibly TRBD2 (6 bases). Deletions cut 0 bases from V and 2 bases from J, with 10 bases between. CDR1 is LGHNA and CDR2 is YNFKEQ in the germline V gene. The CDR3 consists of 15 residues. The CDR3 DNA reads TGTGCCAGCAGCCAAGATTCGGGAGCTCAAGAGACCCAGTACTTC. Encoded protein: CASSQDSGAQETQYF.

The CDR3 region is CASSLVGGTNTGELFF. In DNA, the CDR3 is TGCGCCAGCAGCTTGGTAGGAGGGACCAACACCGGGGAGCTGTTTTTT. The chain has TRBV5-1 and TRBJ2-2; tentatively, D is TRBD2 (6 bases). V shed 0 bases and J shed 2 bases, with 11 bases lying between them. The CDR3 consists of 16 residues. Germline CDR1 SGHRS, CDR2 YFSETQ.

V usage is TRBV7-2 and J usage is TRBJ2-2; D call uncertain. Germline V gene sequence: CDR1 SGHTA, CDR2 FQGNSA. This CDR3 contains 14 residues. Trimming stripped 4 bases from V and 1 base from J, with 7 bases between. The CDR3 region has the DNA TGTGCCAGCAGCTGGGCGAAGAACACCGGGGAGCTGTTTTTT. Its protein is CASSWAKNTGELFF.

The chain links TRBV10-3 to TRBJ1-1; D perhaps matches TRBD1 (5 bases). The CDR3 contains 14 residues. The V and J ends lost 6 bases and 0 bases respectively, with 11 bases between them. Germline CDR1 is ENHRY and CDR2 is SYGVKD. This CDR3 is CAISPGSMNTEAFF. Here the CDR3 DNA reads TGTGCCATCAGCCCAGGGTCTATGAACACTGAAGCTTTCTTT.

The J gene is TRBJ2-1, the V gene TRBV5-1; D is perhaps TRBD1 (6 bases). V shed 1 base and J shed 8 bases, with 16 bases lying between them. Germline CDR1 and CDR2: SGHRS and YFSETQ. There are 15 residues in the CDR3. The CDR3 is CASSLTKDRSYEQFF. CDR3 nucleotide sequence: TGCGCCAGCAGCTTGACGAAAGACAGGTCCTATGAGCAGTTCTTC.

The genes are TRBV18 and TRBJ1-1, with 7 bases aligning to TRBD1. Germline trimming cut 3 bases from V and 4 bases from J; bases unmatched to any gene: 11. The CDR3 extends over 16 amino acids. CDR1 KGHSH and CDR2 LQKENI come from the germline V gene. CDR3 region: CASSPNSRTGATEAFF. The CDR3 DNA sequence: TGTGCCAGCTCACCTAATTCTCGGACAGGAGCCACTGAAGCTTTCTTT.

CDR3 amino acids: CAWSVFKLWGAYSNQPQHF. DNA of the CDR3: TGTGCCTGGAGTGTTTTCAAGCTCTGGGGAGCCTATAGCAATCAGCCCCAGCATTTT. The rearrangement joins TRBV30 to TRBJ1-5; D gene ambiguous. V lost 0 bases, J lost 0 bases, and 21 bases lay in between. This CDR3 is built from 19 residues. CDR1 and CDR2 (germline): GTSNPN, SVGIG (reference sequence). The full variable domain, with the rest looked up from reference TRBV30 and TRBJ1-5, is SQTIHQWPATLVQPVGSPLSLECTVEGTSNPNLYWYRQAAGRGLQLLFYSVGIGQISSEVPQNLSASRPQDRQFILSSKKLLLSDSGFYLCAWSVFKLWGAYSNQPQHFGDGTRLSIL.